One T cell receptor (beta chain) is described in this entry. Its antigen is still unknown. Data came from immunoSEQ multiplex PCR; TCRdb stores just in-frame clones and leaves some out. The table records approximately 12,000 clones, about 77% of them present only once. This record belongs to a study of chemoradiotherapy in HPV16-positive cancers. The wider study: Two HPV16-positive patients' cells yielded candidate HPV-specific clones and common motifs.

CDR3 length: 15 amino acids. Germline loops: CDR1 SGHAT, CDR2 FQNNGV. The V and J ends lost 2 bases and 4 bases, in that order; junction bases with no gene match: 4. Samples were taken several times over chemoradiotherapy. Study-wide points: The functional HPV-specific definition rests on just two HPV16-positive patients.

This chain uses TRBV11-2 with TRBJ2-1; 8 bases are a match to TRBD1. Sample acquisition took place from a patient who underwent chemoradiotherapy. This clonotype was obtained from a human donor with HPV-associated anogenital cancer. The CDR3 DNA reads TGTGCCAGCAGCTTACTTGGACAGGGTTACAATGAGCAGTTCTTC. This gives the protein CASSLLGQGYNEQFF.